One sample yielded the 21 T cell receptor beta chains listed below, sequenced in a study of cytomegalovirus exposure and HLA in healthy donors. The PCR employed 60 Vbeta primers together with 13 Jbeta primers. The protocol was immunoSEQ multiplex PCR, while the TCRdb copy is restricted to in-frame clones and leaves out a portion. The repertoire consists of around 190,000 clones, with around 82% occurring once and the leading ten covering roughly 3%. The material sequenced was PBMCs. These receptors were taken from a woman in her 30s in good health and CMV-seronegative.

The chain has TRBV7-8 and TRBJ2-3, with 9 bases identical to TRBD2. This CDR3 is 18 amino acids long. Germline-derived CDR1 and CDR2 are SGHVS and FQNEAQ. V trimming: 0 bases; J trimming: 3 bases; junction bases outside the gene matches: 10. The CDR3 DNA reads TGTGCCAGCAGCTTAGCTCCCTTTTGGACTAGCGAAACAGATACGCAGTATTTT. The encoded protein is CASSLAPFWTSETDTQYF.

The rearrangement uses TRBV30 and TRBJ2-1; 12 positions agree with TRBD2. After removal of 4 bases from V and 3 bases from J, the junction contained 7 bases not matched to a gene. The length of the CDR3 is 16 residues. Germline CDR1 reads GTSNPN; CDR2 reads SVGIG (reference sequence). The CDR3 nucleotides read TGTGCCTGGACCGGACTAGCGGGAAACGTCTACAATGAGCAGTTCTTC. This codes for CAWTGLAGNVYNEQFF.

In DNA, the CDR3 is TGTGCCAGCAGCTTGCCCAGCGGGAGGTTCGACACCGGGGAGCTGTTTTTT. It is translated as CASSLPSGRFDTGELFF. The rearrangement joins TRBV5-6 to TRBJ2-2; 9 nucleotides agree with TRBD2. Trimming removed 1 base from V and 3 bases from J; junction bases left unmatched: 7. Germline CDR1 reads SGHDT; CDR2 reads YYEEEE. CDR3 length equals 17 residues.

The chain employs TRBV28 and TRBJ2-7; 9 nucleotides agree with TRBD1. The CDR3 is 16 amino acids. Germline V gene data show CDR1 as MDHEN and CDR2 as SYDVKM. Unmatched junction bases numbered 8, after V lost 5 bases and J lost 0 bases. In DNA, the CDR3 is TGTGCCAGCAGTGCGCCGGTGGGACAGGGCTCCTACGAGCAGTACTTC. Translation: CASSAPVGQGSYEQYF.

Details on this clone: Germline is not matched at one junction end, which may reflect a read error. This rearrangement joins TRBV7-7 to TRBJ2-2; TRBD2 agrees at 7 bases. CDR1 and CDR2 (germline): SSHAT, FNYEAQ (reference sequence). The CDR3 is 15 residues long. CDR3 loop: CASSPGTTNTGELFF. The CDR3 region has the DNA TGTGCTAGCAGCCCCGGGACTACGAACACCGGGGAGCTGTTTTTT.

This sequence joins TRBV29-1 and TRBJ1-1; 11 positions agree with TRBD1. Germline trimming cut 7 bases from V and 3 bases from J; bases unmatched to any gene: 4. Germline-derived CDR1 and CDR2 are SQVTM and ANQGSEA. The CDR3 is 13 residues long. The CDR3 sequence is CSGGQGGDTEAFF. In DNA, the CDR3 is TGCAGCGGGGGACAGGGGGGGGACACTGAAGCTTTCTTT.

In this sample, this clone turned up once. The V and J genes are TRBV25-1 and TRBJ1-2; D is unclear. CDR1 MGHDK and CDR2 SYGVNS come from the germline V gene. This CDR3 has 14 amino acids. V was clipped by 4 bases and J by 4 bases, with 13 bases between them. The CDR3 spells CASSGVAGAYGYTF. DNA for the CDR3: TGTGCCAGCAGTGGTGTTGCAGGCGCCTATGGCTACACCTTC.

CDR3 in amino acids: CASSWGQQGGVGGYTF. The CDR3 DNA reads as TGTGCCAGCAGCTGGGGTCAACAGGGAGGGGTTGGTGGCTACACCTTC. V is TRBV5-6 and J is TRBJ1-2; D is perhaps TRBD1 (6 bases). CDR3 length equals 16 residues. Germline-derived CDR1 and CDR2 are SGHDT and YYEEEE. V lost 3 bases, J lost 7 bases, and 22 bases lay in between.

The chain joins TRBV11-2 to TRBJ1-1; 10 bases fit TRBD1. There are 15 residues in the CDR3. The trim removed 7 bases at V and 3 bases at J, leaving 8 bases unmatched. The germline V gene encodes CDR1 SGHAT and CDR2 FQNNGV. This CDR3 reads CASNHGTGADTEAFF. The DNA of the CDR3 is TGTGCCAGCAACCACGGGACAGGGGCTGACACTGAAGCTTTCTTT.

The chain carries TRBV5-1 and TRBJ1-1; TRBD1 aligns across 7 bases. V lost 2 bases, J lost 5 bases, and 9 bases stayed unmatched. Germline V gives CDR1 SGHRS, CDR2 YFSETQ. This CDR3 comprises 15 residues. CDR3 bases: TGCGCCAGCAGCTTATCACAGGGGCGCGGGACTGAAGCTTTCTTT. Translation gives CASSLSQGRGTEAFF.

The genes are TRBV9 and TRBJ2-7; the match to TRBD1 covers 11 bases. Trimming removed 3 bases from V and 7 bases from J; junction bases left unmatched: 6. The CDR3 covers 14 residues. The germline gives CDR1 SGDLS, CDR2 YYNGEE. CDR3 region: CASSAGTGGKEQYF. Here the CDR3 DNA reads TGTGCCAGCAGCGCCGGGACAGGGGGGAAGGAGCAGTACTTC.

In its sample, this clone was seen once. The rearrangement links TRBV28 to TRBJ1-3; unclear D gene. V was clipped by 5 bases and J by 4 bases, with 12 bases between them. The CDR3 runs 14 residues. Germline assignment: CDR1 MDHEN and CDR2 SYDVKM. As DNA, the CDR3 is TGTGCCAGCAGTAGAGTCATCTACGGAAACACCATATATTTT. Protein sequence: CASSRVIYGNTIYF.

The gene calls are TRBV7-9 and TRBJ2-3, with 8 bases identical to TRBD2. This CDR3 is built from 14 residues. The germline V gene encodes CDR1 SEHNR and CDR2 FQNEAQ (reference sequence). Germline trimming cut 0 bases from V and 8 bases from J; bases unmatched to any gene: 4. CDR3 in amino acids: CASSLASAGGTQYF. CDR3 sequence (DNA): TGTGCCAGCAGCTTAGCTTCGGCGGGAGGTACGCAGTATTTT.

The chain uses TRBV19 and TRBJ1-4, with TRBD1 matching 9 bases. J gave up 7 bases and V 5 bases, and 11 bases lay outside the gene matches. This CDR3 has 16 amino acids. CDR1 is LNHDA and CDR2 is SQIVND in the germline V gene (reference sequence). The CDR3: CASSPLPETGGEKLFF. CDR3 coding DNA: TGTGCCAGTAGTCCCTTGCCCGAGACAGGGGGTGAAAAACTGTTTTTT.

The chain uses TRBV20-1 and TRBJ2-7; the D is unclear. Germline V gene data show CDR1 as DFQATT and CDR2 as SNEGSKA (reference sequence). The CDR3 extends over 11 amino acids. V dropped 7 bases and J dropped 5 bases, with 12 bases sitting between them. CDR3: CSVSRVDEQYF. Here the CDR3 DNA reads TGCAGTGTTTCACGGGTTGACGAGCAGTACTTC.

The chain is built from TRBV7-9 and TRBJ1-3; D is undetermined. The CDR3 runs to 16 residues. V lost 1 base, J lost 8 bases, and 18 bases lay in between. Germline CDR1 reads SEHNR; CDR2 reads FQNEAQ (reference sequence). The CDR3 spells CASSLGVGLSPHTIYF. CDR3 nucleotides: TGTGCCAGCAGCTTAGGCGTCGGTCTTAGTCCGCACACCATATATTTT.

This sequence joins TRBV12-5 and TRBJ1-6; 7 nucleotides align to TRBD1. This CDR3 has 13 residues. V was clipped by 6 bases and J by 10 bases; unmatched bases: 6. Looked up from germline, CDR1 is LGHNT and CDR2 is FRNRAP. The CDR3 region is CASGWNRGSPLHF. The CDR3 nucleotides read TGTGCTAGTGGCTGGAACAGGGGATCACCCCTCCACTTT.

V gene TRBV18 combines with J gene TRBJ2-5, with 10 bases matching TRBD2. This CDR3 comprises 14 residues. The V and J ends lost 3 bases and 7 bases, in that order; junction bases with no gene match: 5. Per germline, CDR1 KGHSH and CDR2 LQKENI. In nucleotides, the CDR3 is TGTGCCAGCTCACCCTCCGCTAGCGGGGGGACCCAGTACTTC. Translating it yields CASSPSASGGTQYF.

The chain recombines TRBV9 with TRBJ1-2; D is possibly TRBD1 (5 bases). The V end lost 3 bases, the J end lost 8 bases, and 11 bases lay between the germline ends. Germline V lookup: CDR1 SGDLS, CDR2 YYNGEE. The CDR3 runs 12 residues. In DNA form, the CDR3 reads TGTGCCAGCAGCGAGACAGTTCAAGGCTACACCTTC. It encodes CASSETVQGYTF.

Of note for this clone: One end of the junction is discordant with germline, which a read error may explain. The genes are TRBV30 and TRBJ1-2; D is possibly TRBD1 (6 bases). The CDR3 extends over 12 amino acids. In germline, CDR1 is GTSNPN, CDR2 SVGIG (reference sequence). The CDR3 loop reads CAWSLTGIGYPF. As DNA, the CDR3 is TGTGCCTGGAGTCTAACAGGGATTGGCTACCCCTTC.

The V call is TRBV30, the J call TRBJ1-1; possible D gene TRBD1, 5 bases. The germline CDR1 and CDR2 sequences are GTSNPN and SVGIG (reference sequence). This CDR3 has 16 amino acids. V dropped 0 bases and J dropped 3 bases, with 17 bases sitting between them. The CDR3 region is CAWSVGGHPRDTEAFF. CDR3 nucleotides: TGTGCCTGGAGTGTAGGCGGACACCCTAGGGACACTGAAGCTTTCTTT.